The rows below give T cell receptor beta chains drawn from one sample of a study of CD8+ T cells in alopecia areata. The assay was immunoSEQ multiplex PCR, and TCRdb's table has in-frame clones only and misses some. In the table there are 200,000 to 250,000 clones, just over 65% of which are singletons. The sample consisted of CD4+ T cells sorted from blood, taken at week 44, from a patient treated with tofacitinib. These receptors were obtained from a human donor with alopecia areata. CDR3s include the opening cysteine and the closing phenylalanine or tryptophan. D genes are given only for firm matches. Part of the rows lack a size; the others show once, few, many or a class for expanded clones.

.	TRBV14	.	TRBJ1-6	CASRLHLYNSPLHF	TGTGCCAGCAGATTACACCTCTATAATTCACCCCTCCACTTT
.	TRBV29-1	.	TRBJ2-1	CSVAQGISTGEQFF	TGCAGCGTTGCCCAGGGGATATCTACGGGTGAGCAGTTCTTC
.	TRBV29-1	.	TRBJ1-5	CRTLLYSNQPQHF	TGCAGGACGTTACTTTATAGCAATCAGCCCCAGCATTTT
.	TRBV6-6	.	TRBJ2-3	CASSLPQGRGDTQYF	TGTGCCAGCAGCCTACCTCAGGGACGTGGAGATACGCAGTATTTT
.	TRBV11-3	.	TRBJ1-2	CASSLGEDGYTF	TGTGCCAGCAGCTTAGGGGAGGATGGCTACACCTTC
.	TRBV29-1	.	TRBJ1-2	CSVARSNYGYTF	TGCAGCGTTGCACGGAGTAACTATGGCTACACCTTC
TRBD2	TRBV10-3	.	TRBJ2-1	CATRSAGTSPEQFF	TGTGCCACCCGAAGCGCCGGGACTAGCCCTGAGCAGTTCTTC
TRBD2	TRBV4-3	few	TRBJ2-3	CASSQLGLAGTDTQYF	TGCGCCAGCAGCCAACTCGGACTAGCGGGCACAGATACGCAGTATTTT
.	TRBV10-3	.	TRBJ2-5	CATTHRTEETQYF	TGTGCCACAACCCACCGGACAGAAGAGACCCAGTACTTC
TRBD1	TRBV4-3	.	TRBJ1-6	CASSQDRDRGLSPLHF	TGCGCCAGCAGCCAAGATAGGGACAGGGGGCTCTCACCCCTCCACTTT
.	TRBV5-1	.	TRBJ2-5	CASSLGPEETQYF	TGCGCCAGCAGCTTGGGACCCGAAGAGACCCAGTACTTC
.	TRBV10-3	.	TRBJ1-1	CAISERDTEAFF	TGTGCCATCAGTGAGCGGGACACTGAAGCTTTCTTT
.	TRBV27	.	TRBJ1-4	CASKSSKPEKLFF	TGTGCCAGCAAGAGCAGTAAGCCGGAAAAACTGTTTTTT
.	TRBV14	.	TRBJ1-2	CASSQVRGHGYTF	TGTGCCAGCAGCCAAGTAAGGGGTCATGGCTACACCTTC
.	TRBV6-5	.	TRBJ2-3	CASSSQSMRTDTQYF	TGTGCCAGCAGTTCCCAGAGCATGCGCACAGATACGCAGTATTTT
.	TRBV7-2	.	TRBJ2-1	CASSEKTPYNEQFF	TGTGCCAGCAGCGAAAAGACACCCTACAATGAGCAGTTCTTC
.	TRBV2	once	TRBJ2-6	CASSEALRAVAF	TGTGCCAGCAGTGAAGCCCTCAGGGCGGTGGCTTTC
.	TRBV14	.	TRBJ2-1	CASSQLDPNEQFF	TGTGCCAGCAGCCAACTGGACCCTAATGAGCAGTTCTTC
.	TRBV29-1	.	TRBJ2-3	CSVDGGMTDTQYF	TGCAGCGTTGACGGCGGAATGACAGATACGCAGTATTTT
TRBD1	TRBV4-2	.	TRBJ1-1	CASSKDRDEAFF	TGTGCCAGCAGCAAGGACAGGGATGAAGCTTTCTTT
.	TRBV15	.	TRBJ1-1	CATSRGTMNTEAFF	TGTGCCACCAGCAGAGGTACCATGAACACTGAAGCTTTCTTT
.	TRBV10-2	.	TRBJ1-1	CASSASINTEAFF	TGCGCCAGCAGTGCCAGTATTAACACTGAAGCTTTCTTT